These 14 T cell receptor beta chains were all obtained from the same sample, sequenced in a study of T cell repertoires in cytomegalovirus infection (dated by TCRdb to between 2017 and 2020). The data were produced on an Illumina HiSeq 1500. The raw public data were reprocessed by TCRdb itself: fastp quality trimming at Q25, MiXCR clonotype calling, in-frame beta chains only. Rows with one shared CDR3 protein collapse into an entry with the most common genes and DNA. The sample table records 900,000 to 950,000 distinct CDR3 sequences; approximately 31% of these occur just once. Clones ranked in the top ten supply roughly 13% of the sample. The sample's treatment or condition, from its label and the paper: in vitro stimulation with specific CMV peptide epitopes to enrich CMV-specific T cells. These TCRs' antigens remain unknown. The source material was cultured CD8+ T cells from PBMCs, sampled from culture after CMV antigen stimulation. All receptors derive from a human donor in good health (CMV status not recorded). Some clones in this sample may be carry-over from other donors' samples.

Concerning this clonotype: A single base separates this from a much larger clone, so it may be a read error. The gene calls are TRBV11-2 and TRBJ2-1; 7 bases line up with TRBD1. Germline V gives CDR1 SGHAT, CDR2 FQNNGV. CDR3 length: 14 residues. CDR3 protein: CGSSTLTGKTEQFF. CDR3 nucleotides: TGTGGCAGCAGCACCTTGACAGGGAAGACTGAGCAGTTCTTC.

In its sample, this clonotype was seen a few times. The V and J genes are TRBV7-8 and TRBJ2-7; D call uncertain. Germline-derived CDR1 and CDR2 are SGHVS and FQNEAQ. The CDR3 extends over 14 amino acids. Deletions cut 1 base from V and 4 bases from J, with 11 bases between. This chain's CDR3 is CASSLDRRAYEQYV. The CDR3 region has the DNA TGTGCCAGCAGCTTAGACCGCAGAGCATACGAGCAGTACGTC.

This clonotype was seen repeatedly, ten times or more. The genes are TRBV10-3 and TRBJ1-1, with 8 bases lining up with TRBD1. The trim removed 4 bases at V and 1 base at J, leaving 8 bases unmatched. Germline values: CDR1 ENHRY, CDR2 SYGVKD. CDR3 length: 16 residues. The CDR3 DNA is TGTGCCATCAGTGCACAGGGGGAGAGGGAGAACACTGAAGCTTTCTTT. It is translated as CAISAQGERENTEAFF.

This clonotype showed up many times. The rearrangement joins TRBV7-2 to TRBJ1-1; D is uncertain. Germline CDR1 reads SGHTA; CDR2 reads FQGNSA. V shed 8 bases and J shed 5 bases, with 18 bases lying between them. The CDR3 loop spans 14 amino acids. The CDR3 DNA is TGTGCCAGCGCCCTCCCGGGTTTGACGACTGAAGCTTTCTTT. Its protein is CASALPGLTTEAFF.

The chain is built from TRBV7-9 and TRBJ1-1; possibly TRBD1 for D (5 bases). The length of the CDR3 is 13 residues. Germline CDR1 is SEHNR and CDR2 is FQNEAQ (reference sequence). Trimming left V 7 bases short and J 7 bases short, with 16 bases between. The CDR3 DNA follows: TGTGCCAGCAAAGGGGACCGGGACCGTGAAGCTTTCTTT. It yields the protein CASKGDRDREAFF.

This clonotype was detected only once. The V gene is TRBV20-1, the J gene TRBJ2-1, with 7 bases lining up with TRBD2. V trimming: 0 bases; J trimming: 4 bases; junction bases outside the gene matches: 6. This CDR3 has 15 amino acids. Germline CDR1 and CDR2: DFQATT and SNEGSKA (reference sequence). CDR3 sequence (DNA): TGCAGTGCTAGAGATGAAGGGACTATTTACAATGAGCAGTTCTTC. Protein: CSARDEGTIYNEQFF.

This clonotype was observed many times. V gene TRBV12-3 or TRBV12-4 combines with J gene TRBJ2-3, with D perhaps TRBD1 or TRBD2 (5 bases each). V lost 6 bases to trimming and J lost 9 bases, with 16 bases between them. The CDR3 runs to 13 residues. In DNA form, the CDR3 reads TGTGCCAGCAGACCCGGGGCCAGGGCGACGCAGTATTTT. Its translation is CASRPGARATQYF.

Worth noting for this clonotype: The junction departs from germline at one end; a sequencing error may be responsible. The chain uses TRBV27 and TRBJ2-1; D gene uncertain. Germline V lookup: CDR1 MNHEY, CDR2 SMNVEV (reference sequence). CDR3 length: 11 residues. The CDR3: CTSSLGGEQFF. In nucleotides, the CDR3 is TGTACCAGCAGTTTGGGTGGTGAGCAGTTCTTC.

V gene TRBV20-1 combines with J gene TRBJ1-2; TRBD1 matches at 8 bases. The germline V gene has CDR1 DFQATT and CDR2 SNEGSKA (reference sequence). With V trimmed by 6 bases and J by 3 bases, 12 bases remained unmatched. CDR3 length equals 15 residues. For the CDR3, the DNA is TGCAGTGCACCCGGGACAGGCCCCAGGGACTATGGCTACACCTTC. Protein sequence: CSAPGTGPRDYGYTF.

The CDR3 loop reads CASSRGTERYNEQFF. The CDR3 DNA reads TGCGCCAGCAGTCGAGGAACAGAACGCTACAATGAGCAGTTCTTC. This sequence joins TRBV10-1 and TRBJ2-1; D not resolved. This CDR3 comprises 15 residues. Trimming shortened V by 5 bases and J by 3 bases, and 14 bases separated the two germline ends. Germline V gene lookup returns CDR1 WNHNN and CDR2 SYGVQD (reference sequence).

This sequence joins TRBV20-1 and TRBJ2-2; the D gene is possibly TRBD1 (5 bases). V was clipped by 5 bases and J by 7 bases, with 8 bases between them. The CDR3 is made up of 11 amino acids. Germline V lookup: CDR1 DFQATT, CDR2 SNEGSKA (reference sequence). CDR3 loop: CSALGVGELFF. The CDR3 DNA reads as TGCAGTGCTCTAGGGGTCGGGGAGCTGTTTTTT.

This clonotype was counted a few times. For the CDR3, the DNA is TGTGCCAGCAGTTTAGACAGGGCTGCCCCTTCACCCCTCCACTTT. Protein: CASSLDRAAPSPLHF. This rearrangement joins TRBV27 to TRBJ1-6; 7 positions agree with TRBD1. Germline lookup yields CDR1 MNHEY and CDR2 SMNVEV (reference sequence). CDR3 length equals 15 residues. V lost 2 bases, J lost 9 bases, and 7 bases stayed unmatched.

The chain employs TRBV19 and TRBJ2-3, with D perhaps TRBD2 (6 bases). Germline CDR1 and CDR2: LNHDA and SQIVND (reference sequence). The CDR3 contains 13 residues. Trimming removed 10 bases from V and 0 bases from J, with 11 bases in between. The CDR3 loop reads CAIGTGSTDTQYF. Written as DNA, the CDR3 is TGTGCCATCGGGACTGGGAGCACAGATACGCAGTATTTT.

The chain uses TRBV6-6 and TRBJ1-2; TRBD1 matches 12 bases. Trimming cost V 5 bases and J 7 bases; bases outside gene matches: 8. The CDR3 has 15 residues. The germline gives CDR1 MNHNY, CDR2 SVGAGI (reference sequence). CDR3 sequence reads: CASSEPGQGASGYTF. The CDR3 coding sequence is TGTGCCAGCAGTGAGCCGGGACAGGGGGCGTCTGGCTACACCTTC.